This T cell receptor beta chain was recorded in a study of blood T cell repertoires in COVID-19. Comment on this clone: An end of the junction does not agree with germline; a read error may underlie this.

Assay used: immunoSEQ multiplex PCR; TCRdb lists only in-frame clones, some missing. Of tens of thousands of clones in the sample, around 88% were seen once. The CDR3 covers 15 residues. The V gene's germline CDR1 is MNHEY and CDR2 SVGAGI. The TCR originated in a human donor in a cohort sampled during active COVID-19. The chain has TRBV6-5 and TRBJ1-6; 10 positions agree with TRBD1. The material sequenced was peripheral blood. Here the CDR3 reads CASRGTGAGNSPLRF. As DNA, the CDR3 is TGTGCCAGCAGGGGGACAGGGGCGGGCAATTCACCCCTCCGCTTT.